The 28 T cell receptor beta chains in this list originate from one sample, sequenced in a study of T-cell reconstitution after alpha-beta-depleted transplantation in children. This sample's TCRbeta library carried unique molecular identifier barcodes. TCRdb re-derived calls from the PCR reads in MiXCR, one entry per CDR3 protein. Altogether around 580,000 distinct CDR3 sequences are present, 25% to 30% being singletons, with the ten largest covering around a third. Here the sequenced sample was PBMCs, taken before TCRalphabeta/CD19-depleted stem cell transplant. The receptors come from a boy under two years old with Wiskott-Aldrich syndrome, due to receive a stem cell transplant.

This chain links TRBV5-1 with TRBJ2-5; D unresolved. This CDR3 comprises 14 residues. Germline loops: CDR1 SGHRS, CDR2 YFSETQ. The V end lost 0 bases, the J end lost 4 bases, and 10 bases lay between the germline ends. This CDR3 reads CASSLEDPLETQYF. CDR3 DNA: TGCGCCAGCAGCTTGGAAGACCCCCTAGAGACCCAGTACTTC.

There are a few counts of this clonotype. The chain links TRBV3-1 to TRBJ2-2, with TRBD2 matching 9 bases. Germline trimming cut 4 bases from V and 5 bases from J; bases unmatched to any gene: 23. This CDR3 contains 21 residues. Germline V gene lookup returns CDR1 LGHDT and CDR2 YNNKEL (reference sequence). The DNA for the CDR3 is TGTGCCAGCAGCCGAAGCCGACTTAACTGGCGGGAGGGCCCGTATACCGGGGAGCTGTTTTTT. Protein sequence: CASSRSRLNWREGPYTGELFF.

This clonotype was observed a few times. J is TRBJ2-1 and V is TRBV10-3; D uncertain. The V gene's germline CDR1 is ENHRY and CDR2 SYGVKD. Between the trimmed V and J ends, which lost 0 bases and 6 bases, there was a span of 6 bases. This CDR3 comprises 13 residues. The CDR3 DNA reads as TGTGCCATCAGTGAGTCCGCGATCAATGAGCAGTTCTTC. Its protein is CAISESAINEQFF.

This clonotype was seen only a few times. J is TRBJ2-7 and V is TRBV5-1, with 9 positions matching TRBD2. The CDR3 is 14 residues long. Germline V gene data show CDR1 as SGHRS and CDR2 as YFSETQ. V shed 4 bases, J shed 5 bases, and the junction held 7 bases outside the gene matches. The CDR3 protein is CASSPVLAGDEQYF. CDR3 DNA sequence: TGCGCCAGCAGCCCCGTACTAGCGGGCGACGAGCAGTACTTC. The complete variable domain, with remaining parts taken from reference TRBV5-1 and TRBJ2-7, reads KAGVTQTPRYLIKTRGQQVTLSCSPISGHRSVSWYQQTPGQGLQFLFEYFSETQRNKGNFPGRFSGRQFSNSRSEMNVSTLELGDSALYLCASSPVLAGDEQYFGPGTRLTVT.

This clonotype turned up a few times. This sequence joins TRBV11-2 and TRBJ2-6; 9 nucleotides agree with TRBD1. Germline trimming cut 6 bases from V and 0 bases from J; bases unmatched to any gene: 15. The germline V gene encodes CDR1 SGHAT and CDR2 FQNNGV. The length of the CDR3 is 20 residues. Here the CDR3 reads CASSRALTGGVGSGANVLTF. CDR3 nucleotides: TGTGCCAGCAGTAGGGCCCTCACAGGGGGCGTTGGCTCTGGGGCCAACGTCCTGACTTTC.

This clonotype has only a few counts. Given a much more abundant clone one base away, this may be a read error. The genes are TRBV5-1 and TRBJ2-1; D ambiguous. CDR1 is SGHRS, CDR2 YFSETQ, per germline. The CDR3 is 13 amino acids. The CDR3 DNA is TGCGCCACCAGCGCCAACTTGGACAATGAGCAGTTCTTC. Translated: CATSANLDNEQFF. The full variable domain, in which reference TRBV5-1 and TRBJ2-1 provide the parts outside the CDR3, is KAGVTQTPRYLIKTRGQQVTLSCSPISGHRSVSWYQQTPGQGLQFLFEYFSETQRNKGNFPGRFSGRQFSNSRSEMNVSTLELGDSALYLCATSANLDNEQFFGPGTRLTVL.

The J gene is TRBJ2-2, the V gene TRBV15; perhaps TRBD2 as D (7 bases). V dropped 1 base and J dropped 3 bases, with 15 bases sitting between them. Germline V gene data show CDR1 as LNHNV and CDR2 as YYDKDF (reference sequence). CDR3 length equals 17 residues. The CDR3 sequence is CATSRGKAGADTGELFF. The CDR3 nucleotides read TGTGCCACCAGCAGAGGAAAGGCGGGGGCGGACACCGGGGAGCTGTTTTTT. The full variable domain, rest sourced from reference TRBV15 and TRBJ2-2, is DAMVIQNPRYQVTQFGKPVTLSCSQTLNHNVMYWYQQKSSQAPKLLFHYYDKDFNNEADTPDNFQSRRPNTSFCFLDIRSPGLGDTAMYLCATSRGKAGADTGELFFGEGSRLTVL.

The chain has TRBV7-6 and TRBJ1-1; D not certain. The CDR3 length is 15 residues. Germline CDR1 SGHVS, CDR2 FNYEAQ. Trimming removed 3 bases from V and 1 base from J, with 12 bases in between. The chain's CDR3 is CASSFLGGSNTEAFF. In DNA form, the CDR3 reads TGTGCCAGCAGCTTCCTCGGCGGGTCGAACACTGAAGCTTTCTTT.

This sequence joins TRBV4-1 and TRBJ2-5; 9 bases agree with TRBD1. With V trimmed by 3 bases and J by 2 bases, 4 bases remained unmatched. This CDR3 is 15 amino acids long. Germline V gene sequence: CDR1 MGHRA, CDR2 YSYEKL. This chain's CDR3 is CASSHGDREQETQYF. In DNA, the CDR3 is TGCGCCAGCAGCCACGGGGACAGGGAGCAAGAGACCCAGTACTTC.

With regard to this clonotype: At one end, the junction sequence differs from germline, possibly due to a read error. The chain employs TRBV29-1 and TRBJ2-5; weak D call: TRBD2 (7 bases). This CDR3 has 13 amino acids. The germline V gene encodes CDR1 SQVTM and CDR2 ANQGSEA. CDR3 DNA sequence: TGCGGCGTTGGAGGGGGGGGGCAAGAGACCCAGTACTTC. Translating gives CGVGGGGQETQYF. Looking up the rest from reference TRBV29-1 and TRBJ2-5 gives the full variable domain: SAVISQKPSRDICQRGTSLTIQCQVDSQVTMMFWYRQQPGQSLTLIATANQGSEATYESGFVIDKFPISRPNLTFSTLTVSNMSPEDSSIYLCGVGGGGQETQYFGPGTRLLVL.

The chain couples TRBV7-6 to TRBJ2-3; D assignment may be TRBD1 or TRBD2 (5 bases each). The V and J ends lost 2 bases and 2 bases respectively, with 11 bases between them. This CDR3 comprises 15 residues. CDR1 is SGHVS and CDR2 is FNYEAQ in the germline V gene. DNA for the CDR3: TGTGCCAGCAGCTTATACGAGGGGACCACAGATACGCAGTATTTT. Its translation: CASSLYEGTTDTQYF.

As for this clonotype: Since a much larger clone is just one base distant, this may be a read error. J is TRBJ2-7 and V is TRBV5-1, with 10 positions matching TRBD1. CDR1 is SGHRS, CDR2 YFSETQ, per germline. V shed 1 base and J 3 bases; nucleotides not matched to a gene: 1. This CDR3 region has 14 residues. CDR3 sequence: CASSLWTGGYEQYF. The CDR3, as DNA: TGCGCCAGCAGCTTGTGGACAGGGGGCTACGAGCAGTACTTC.

The genes are TRBV28 and TRBJ1-5; 9 bases match TRBD1. V shed 6 bases, J shed 7 bases, and the junction held 7 bases outside the gene matches. This CDR3 spans 14 amino acids. Germline CDR1 MDHEN, CDR2 SYDVKM. CDR3 sequence: CASSADRGGQPQHF. The DNA for the CDR3 is TGTGCCAGCAGCGCTGACAGGGGGGGACAGCCCCAGCATTTT.

The chain recombines TRBV7-3 with TRBJ1-1; 7 positions agree with TRBD1. V shed 5 bases, J shed 4 bases, and the junction held 4 bases outside the gene matches. Germline CDR1 and CDR2: SGHTA and FQGTGA. The CDR3 is 13 amino acids. In nucleotides, the CDR3 is TGTGCCAGCAGCCGAGGGGGCACCACTGAAGCTTTCTTT. Translated, it gives CASSRGGTTEAFF. The full variable domain, in which reference TRBV7-3 and TRBJ1-1 provide the parts outside the CDR3, is GAGVSQTPSNKVTEKGKYVELRCDPISGHTALYWYRQSLGQGPEFLIYFQGTGAADDSGLPNDRFFAVRPEGSVSTLKIQRTERGDSAVYLCASSRGGTTEAFFGQGTRLTVV.

This clonotype showed up just a few times. The V gene is TRBV5-1, the J gene TRBJ1-2; no clear D gene. CDR1 and CDR2 (germline): SGHRS, YFSETQ. The CDR3 has 14 residues. V lost 3 bases and J lost 2, with 11 bases in between. The CDR3 region has the DNA TGCGCCAGCAGCTATCCCCTCGGGAACTATGGCTACACCTTC. Residues: CASSYPLGNYGYTF.

This clonotype appeared a few times. The chain uses TRBV7-9 and TRBJ1-2; 9 bases line up with TRBD1. The CDR3 covers 16 residues. Germline loops: CDR1 SEHNR, CDR2 FQNEAQ (reference sequence). Germline trimming cut 3 bases from V and 4 bases from J; bases unmatched to any gene: 9. The DNA of the CDR3 is TGTGCCAGCAGCTTGGGAGCGGGACAGGGTGGCTATGGCTACACCTTC. It encodes CASSLGAGQGGYGYTF.

This clonotype appeared a few times. The chain is built from TRBV4-2 and TRBJ2-1, with 8 bases matching TRBD2. The CDR3 runs 16 residues. CDR1 is LGHNA, CDR2 YNFKEQ, per germline. V shed 4 bases, J shed 4 bases, and the junction held 9 bases outside the gene matches. CDR3 in amino acids: CASSPSRAGGYNEQFF. In DNA, the CDR3 is TGTGCCAGCAGCCCCTCAAGGGCGGGAGGTTACAATGAGCAGTTCTTC.

This clonotype has only a few counts. The chain combines TRBV20-1 with TRBJ2-1; 14 bases are a match to TRBD2. Trimming cost V 5 bases and J 3 bases; bases outside gene matches: 15. The CDR3 has 19 residues. Germline values: CDR1 DFQATT, CDR2 SNEGSKA (reference sequence). This chain's CDR3 is CSASWLGTSGSIIYNEQFF. DNA for the CDR3: TGCAGTGCTTCCTGGCTGGGGACTAGCGGGAGCATTATCTACAATGAGCAGTTCTTC.

The table lists this clonotype with a few counts. Here the CDR3 reads CASSQDPGFYEQYF. The DNA of the CDR3 is TGCGCCAGCAGCCAAGATCCAGGGTTCTACGAGCAGTACTTC. This chain joins TRBV4-1 and TRBJ2-7; a weak D match, TRBD1 (5 bases). Germline lookup yields CDR1 MGHRA and CDR2 YSYEKL. CDR3 length: 14 residues. The V gene lost 0 bases and the J gene lost 3 bases, with 9 bases spanning the gap.

The chain carries TRBV6-5 and TRBJ2-1; D ambiguous. Per the germline V gene, CDR1 is MNHEY and CDR2 is SVGAGI. CDR3 length equals 12 residues. Trimming stripped 4 bases from V and 7 bases from J, with 8 bases between. CDR3 sequence reads: CASSFNKNEQFF. The CDR3 DNA follows: TGTGCCAGCAGTTTCAACAAGAATGAGCAGTTCTTC.

This clonotype was counted between two and nine times. V and J are TRBV29-1 and TRBJ2-7; weak D call: TRBD1 (6 bases). V gave up 4 bases and J gave up 3 bases, with 10 bases separating them. CDR1 is SQVTM and CDR2 is ANQGSEA in the germline V gene. The CDR3 has 12 residues. CDR3 residues: CSVGTGRYEQYF. DNA of the CDR3: TGCAGCGTTGGAACAGGGCGCTACGAGCAGTACTTC.

V usage is TRBV5-1 and J usage is TRBJ2-7, with TRBD1 matching over 9 bases. V shed 1 base, J shed 2 bases, and the junction held 4 bases outside the gene matches. Looked up from germline, CDR1 is SGHRS and CDR2 is YFSETQ. CDR3 length equals 15 residues. DNA of the CDR3: TGCGCCAGCAGCTTGATCGGACAGGGGACCTACGAGCAGTACTTC. The encoded protein is CASSLIGQGTYEQYF.

The genes are TRBV20-1 and TRBJ2-7; 10 bases align to TRBD2. J lost 6 bases, V lost 0 bases, and 8 bases had no gene match. Germline V gene data show CDR1 as DFQATT and CDR2 as SNEGSKA (reference sequence). This CDR3 has 15 residues. The CDR3 loop reads CSARDPLAGAGEQYF. Written as DNA, the CDR3 is TGCAGTGCTAGAGATCCCCTAGCGGGAGCTGGCGAGCAGTACTTC.

This clonotype occurred a few times. The chain uses TRBV6-5 and TRBJ2-7; 13 nucleotides line up with TRBD2. The junction had 4 bases not matched to a gene; V was cut back by 2 bases and J by 6 bases. In germline, CDR1 is MNHEY, CDR2 SVGAGI. The CDR3 length is 15 residues. CDR3 coding DNA: TGTGCCAGCAGTTACGAGGGACTAGCGGGACGCGAGCAGTACTTC. Translated: CASSYEGLAGREQYF.

This clonotype was seen only a few times. The chain carries TRBV4-2 and TRBJ2-7; perhaps TRBD2 as D (6 bases). This CDR3 has 16 amino acids. Trimming took off 4 bases at V and 0 bases at J, with 16 bases between the two ends. Per the germline V gene, CDR1 is LGHNA and CDR2 is YNFKEQ. CDR3 coding DNA: TGTGCCAGCAGCCCCTGGAGGGCTGGGAGCTCCTACGAGCAGTACTTC. Its protein product is CASSPWRAGSSYEQYF.

This clonotype has only a few counts. J is TRBJ2-7 and V is TRBV19, with D possibly matching TRBD1 (5 bases). CDR3 length equals 13 residues. The germline V gene encodes CDR1 LNHDA and CDR2 SQIVND (reference sequence). Trimming pared 4 bases from V and 6 bases from J, leaving 13 bases between. The CDR3 sequence is CASSSRVSAEQYF. DNA of the CDR3: TGTGCCAGTAGTAGCAGGGTGTCCGCCGAGCAGTACTTC.

The CDR3 DNA follows: TGCAGTGCTAGAGGTGATAGCGGGAGATATGAGCAGTTCTTC. Translation: CSARGDSGRYEQFF. This chain connects TRBV20-1 to TRBJ2-1, with 9 bases that match TRBD2. CDR1 is DFQATT, CDR2 SNEGSKA, per germline (reference sequence). Losses at the gene ends were 1 base for V and 8 bases for J; bases not matched to a gene: 6. CDR3 length: 14 amino acids.

The chain uses TRBV20-1 and TRBJ1-5; TRBD1 matches 9 bases. Trimming took 4 bases from V and 11 from J; bases not matched to a gene: 12. From germline, CDR1 is DFQATT and CDR2 SNEGSKA (reference sequence). This CDR3 has 14 residues. The CDR3 nucleotides read TGCAGTGCTACACCTCTAGACAGGGGGGAAGCCCAGCATTTT. This encodes CSATPLDRGEAQHF.